This T cell receptor beta chain was captured in a study of blood T cell repertoires in COVID-19. After removal of 5 bases from V and 5 bases from J, the junction contained 5 bases not matched to a gene. The germline V gene encodes CDR1 SGHTA and CDR2 FQGTGA. CDR3 length: 14 residues. Per the authors' pipeline: Amplification of reference gene primers provided the estimated nucleated cell counts. Measured with immunoSEQ multiplex PCR; TCRdb has only the in-frame clones, and not every one. V, J and clone size reflect that table, while D and trimming were determined from the DNA. Of a few hundred thousand clones listed, roughly 90% were seen once; the top ten hold 3%.

The sequence derives from a woman aged 30 to 39 with active or convalescent COVID-19. The V call is TRBV7-3, the J call TRBJ1-5; TRBD1 matches 8 bases. Material: peripheral blood. DNA of the CDR3: TGTGCCAGCAGCCCAGGGGGCGAGGATCAGCCCCAGCATTTT. Protein: CASSPGGEDQPQHF.